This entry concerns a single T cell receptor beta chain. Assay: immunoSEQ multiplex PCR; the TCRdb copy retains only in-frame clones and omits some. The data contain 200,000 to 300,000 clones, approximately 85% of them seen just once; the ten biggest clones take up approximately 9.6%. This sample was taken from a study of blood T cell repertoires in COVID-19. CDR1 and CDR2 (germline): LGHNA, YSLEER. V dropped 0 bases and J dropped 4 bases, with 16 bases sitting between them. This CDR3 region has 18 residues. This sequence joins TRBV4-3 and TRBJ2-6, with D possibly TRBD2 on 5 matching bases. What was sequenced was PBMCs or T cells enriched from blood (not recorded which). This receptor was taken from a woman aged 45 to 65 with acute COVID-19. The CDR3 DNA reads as TGCGCCAGCAGCCAAGATCGGACTTCAGCGTACGGGGCCAACGTCCTGACTTTC. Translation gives CASSQDRTSAYGANVLTF.